This TCR beta chain emerged from a study of T cell responses to AZD1222 COVID-19 vaccine. Sequenced by immunoSEQ multiplex PCR; TCRdb stores in-frame clones only, minus some. The table records fewer than 200,000 clones, approximately 92% of them present only once. Study-wide findings and caveats: Regions 160-218 and 743-854 dominated among vaccine-associated CD4 TCRs spanning spike. After two AZD1222 doses, spike-specific TCR breadth and depth rose versus day 0. It should be noted that donors were predominantly white British and more often female, and clonal diversity was possibly underestimated. Without day 14 samples, only post-peak T cell repertoires were studied.

The table lists this clone with a count of one. As yet, its antigen is unknown. Deletions cut 6 bases from V and 7 bases from J, with 19 bases between. Germline V gene sequence: CDR1 SNHLY, CDR2 FYNNEI. This CDR3 comprises 15 residues. The chain couples TRBV2 to TRBJ2-1; D is perhaps TRBD1 (5 bases). Source: peripheral blood, taken on day 0 of AZD1222 vaccination. This TCR derives from an adult in good health. This CDR3 is CASRPLQGFGNEQFF. The CDR3 region has the DNA TGTGCCAGCAGGCCCCTTCAGGGCTTCGGGAATGAGCAGTTCTTC.